Below, 21 T cell receptor beta chains from the same sample are listed, as sequenced in a study of blood T cell repertoires in COVID-19. Assay used: immunoSEQ multiplex PCR; TCRdb lists only in-frame clones, some missing. The data contain about 140,000 clones, roughly 90% of them seen just once; the ten biggest clones take up about 10%. Sequenced input: peripheral blood. These receptors came from a man aged 45-60 years with active or convalescent COVID-19.

The rearrangement links TRBV6-6 to TRBJ2-6; D might be TRBD1 (5 bases). The V gene lost 2 bases and the J gene lost 0 bases, with 5 bases spanning the gap. CDR3 length: 15 amino acids. In germline, CDR1 is MNHNY, CDR2 SVGAGI (reference sequence). CDR3 loop: CASSYQGSGANVLTF. CDR3 in DNA: TGTGCCAGCAGTTACCAGGGCTCTGGGGCCAACGTCCTGACTTTC.

This clone was detected once. The chain has TRBV2 and TRBJ2-2; 7 nucleotides match TRBD2. Per germline, CDR1 SNHLY and CDR2 FYNNEI. The CDR3 totals 15 residues. Losses at the gene ends were 7 bases for V and 6 bases for J; bases not matched to a gene: 11. CDR3 DNA: TGTGCCAGCACCGAAGGGAGGGCCCGCGCCGGGGAGCTGTTTTTT. This encodes CASTEGRARAGELFF.

The chain links TRBV11-2 to TRBJ2-7; tentatively, D is TRBD1 (5 bases). V shed 1 base and J shed 0 bases, with 7 bases lying between them. The CDR3 is 14 residues long. Germline loops: CDR1 SGHAT, CDR2 FQNNGV. CDR3 bases: TGTGCCAGCAGCTTAGTTCAGGGCTCCTACGAGCAGTACTTC. Protein sequence: CASSLVQGSYEQYF.

This clone was detected once. The rearrangement joins TRBV3-1 (or the pseudogene TRBV3-2) to TRBJ2-6; D might be TRBD2 (5 bases). With 4 bases removed from V and 1 base from J, the gap between germline ends came to 14 bases. CDR1 and CDR2 from the germline V gene are LGHDT and YNNKEL (reference sequence). This CDR3 has 17 amino acids. The CDR3 sequence: CASSLEVGISGANVLTF. The CDR3 DNA reads TGTGCCAGCAGCCTGGAGGTAGGGATTTCTGGGGCCAACGTCCTGACTTTC.

This clone was counted a single time. The gene calls are TRBV5-4 and TRBJ1-4; D is uncertain. Germline-derived CDR1 and CDR2 are SGHNT and YYREEE (reference sequence). Deletions cut 4 bases from V and 8 bases from J, with 15 bases between. CDR3 size: 14 residues. The CDR3 region has the DNA TGTGCCAGCAGCATAGGCTCCTCGGAGGAAAAACTGTTTTTT. Residues: CASSIGSSEEKLFF.

This clone occurred once. The J gene is TRBJ2-3, the V gene TRBV5-4; no reliable D call. The CDR3 totals 13 residues. V shed 4 bases and J shed 3 bases, with 9 bases lying between them. CDR1 and CDR2 (germline): SGHNT, YYREEE (reference sequence). The CDR3 protein is CASSATRTDTQYF. CDR3 coding DNA: TGTGCCAGCAGCGCCACTCGAACAGATACGCAGTATTTT.

The V gene is TRBV5-1, the J gene TRBJ2-6, with D tentatively TRBD2 (6 bases). V dropped 4 bases and J dropped 2 bases, with 13 bases sitting between them. Germline lookup yields CDR1 SGHRS and CDR2 YFSETQ. This CDR3 has 16 residues. As DNA, the CDR3 is TGCGCCAGCAGCCTTGGGGGGTCCCCTGGGGCCAACGTCCTGACTTTC. Translated: CASSLGGSPGANVLTF. Filled out from reference TRBV5-1 and TRBJ2-6, the complete variable domain reads KAGVTQTPRYLIKTRGQQVTLSCSPISGHRSVSWYQQTPGQGLQFLFEYFSETQRNKGNFPGRFSGRQFSNSRSEMNVSTLELGDSALYLCASSLGGSPGANVLTFGAGSRLTVL.

The J gene is TRBJ1-1, the V gene TRBV18, with a possible D match to TRBD1 (5 bases). Trimming took 6 bases from V and 1 from J, leaving 12 bases between them. CDR3 size: 14 residues. The germline V gene encodes CDR1 KGHSH and CDR2 LQKENI. In DNA, the CDR3 is TGTGCCAGCTCGCGCGAACAGGAGAACACTGAAGCTTTCTTT. Encoded protein: CASSREQENTEAFF. Variable domain in full (rest from reference TRBV18 and TRBJ1-1): NAGVMQNPRHLVRRRGQEARLRCSPMKGHSHVYWYRQLPEEGLKFMVYLQKENIIDESGMPKERFSAEFPKEGPSILRIQQVVRGDSAAYFCASSREQENTEAFFGQGTRLTVV.

V gene TRBV24-1 combines with J gene TRBJ1-5; TRBD1 matches at 9 bases. The germline V gene encodes CDR1 KGHDR and CDR2 SFDVKD. The CDR3 has 15 residues. Trimming cost V 5 bases and J 5 bases; bases outside gene matches: 6. CDR3: CATSAGGQGYQPQHF. CDR3 nucleotide sequence: TGTGCCACCAGTGCCGGAGGACAGGGGTATCAGCCCCAGCATTTT.

The V gene is TRBV5-6, the J gene TRBJ2-7; D is perhaps TRBD1 (6 bases). CDR1 and CDR2 (germline): SGHDT, YYEEEE. The CDR3 totals 17 residues. V shed 1 base and J shed 1 base, with 18 bases lying between them. The CDR3 DNA reads TGTGCCAGCAGCTTGTTCCTCCCGGGACACTCATCCTACGAGCAGTACTTC. Protein sequence: CASSLFLPGHSSYEQYF.

The gene calls are TRBV5-6 and TRBJ2-2; D is uncertain. The CDR3 is made up of 13 amino acids. The germline V gene encodes CDR1 SGHDT and CDR2 YYEEEE. V was clipped by 2 bases and J by 3 bases, with 5 bases between them. The CDR3 reads CASSFQYTGELFF. For the CDR3, the DNA is TGTGCCAGCAGCTTCCAGTACACCGGGGAGCTGTTTTTT.

The chain links TRBV18 to TRBJ2-1; 13 positions agree with TRBD2. Germline V gene lookup returns CDR1 KGHSH and CDR2 LQKENI. The V gene end was trimmed by 3 bases and the J gene end by 6 bases; junction bases not matched to a gene: 2. The CDR3 is 15 amino acids. Here the CDR3 reads CASSPGTSGTNEQFF. CDR3 nucleotide sequence: TGTGCCAGCTCACCTGGGACTAGCGGGACCAATGAGCAGTTCTTC. Full variable domain (rest looked up from reference TRBV18 and TRBJ2-1): NAGVMQNPRHLVRRRGQEARLRCSPMKGHSHVYWYRQLPEEGLKFMVYLQKENIIDESGMPKERFSAEFPKEGPSILRIQQVVRGDSAAYFCASSPGTSGTNEQFFGPGTRLTVL.

The chain recombines TRBV11-2 with TRBJ2-3, with 9 bases lining up with TRBD2. The CDR3 is 16 amino acids. J gave up 2 bases and V 3 bases, and 6 bases lay outside the gene matches. CDR1 is SGHAT and CDR2 is FQNNGV in the germline V gene. The CDR3 bases are TGTGCCAGCAGCTTTATAGCGGGAGAGGTCACAGATACGCAGTATTTT. Encoded protein: CASSFIAGEVTDTQYF.

This chain uses TRBV28 with TRBJ2-1; TRBD1 agrees at 10 bases. This CDR3 comprises 16 residues. CDR1 is MDHEN, CDR2 SYDVKM, per germline. The V and J ends lost 2 bases and 6 bases, in that order; junction bases with no gene match: 7. This CDR3 is CASSLPPGTGANEQFF. The CDR3 DNA sequence: TGTGCCAGCAGTTTACCCCCCGGGACAGGGGCCAATGAGCAGTTCTTC.

This chain joins TRBV9 and TRBJ1-1, with D uncertain. This CDR3 is built from 14 residues. Trimming took off 0 bases at V and 4 bases at J, with 10 bases between the two ends. The V gene's germline CDR1 is SGDLS and CDR2 YYNGEE. CDR3 region: CASSVVATFTEAFF. CDR3 in DNA: TGTGCCAGCAGCGTAGTGGCCACCTTCACTGAAGCTTTCTTT.

As to this clone: Other DNA sequences in this sample translate to the same CDR3. The chain carries TRBV13 and TRBJ2-7; 9 nucleotides line up with TRBD2. Germline V CDR1 and CDR2: PRHDT, FYEKMQ (reference sequence). With V trimmed by 5 bases and J by 2 bases, 7 bases remained unmatched. The CDR3 covers 15 residues. The CDR3 sequence: CASSPLGGRAYEQYF. The DNA for the CDR3 is TGTGCCAGCAGCCCCCTGGGCGGGAGGGCCTACGAGCAGTACTTC.

The rearrangement links TRBV9 to TRBJ2-7; TRBD2 aligns across 14 bases. Germline CDR1 is SGDLS and CDR2 is YYNGEE. The CDR3 is 18 residues long. The J segment lost 5 bases and the V segment lost 4 bases, leaving 14 bases of the junction unmatched. CDR3 DNA: TGTGCCAGCAGCTTAGCCGGGACTAGCGGGAGCGGTGTTGACGAGCAGTACTTC. It translates to CASSLAGTSGSGVDEQYF. Together with reference TRBV9 and TRBJ2-7, the CDR3 gives the full variable domain: DSGVTQTPKHLITATGQRVTLRCSPRSGDLSVYWYQQSLDQGLQFLIQYYNGEERAKGNILERFSAQQFPDLHSELNLSSLELGDSALYFCASSLAGTSGSGVDEQYFGPGTRLTVT.

The chain employs TRBV6-2 or TRBV6-3 and TRBJ1-1; 7 positions match TRBD1. Trimming removed 4 bases from V and 1 base from J; junction bases left unmatched: 6. This CDR3 spans 15 amino acids. Germline V gene sequence: CDR1 MNHEY, CDR2 SVGEGT. The CDR3 DNA sequence: TGTGCCAGCAGTTCTATGACAGGGAGGAACACTGAAGCTTTCTTT. Translating gives CASSSMTGRNTEAFF.

This clone was seen a single time. The CDR3 nucleotides are TGTGCCAGCAGCTGGGGGACAGGGCGAACCGGGGAGCTGTTTTTT. This gives the protein CASSWGTGRTGELFF. The rearrangement links TRBV5-8 to TRBJ2-2, with 9 nucleotides matching TRBD1. The trim removed 3 bases at V and 5 bases at J, leaving 5 bases unmatched. The CDR3 length is 15 residues. Germline V gives CDR1 SGHTS, CDR2 YDEGEE.

This chain connects TRBV5-4 to TRBJ2-1; 10 nucleotides align to TRBD2. V shed 3 bases, J shed 5 bases, and the junction held 2 bases outside the gene matches. CDR1 SGHNT and CDR2 YYREEE come from the germline V gene (reference sequence). The CDR3 is made up of 14 amino acids. The CDR3 DNA follows: TGTGCCAGCAGCTGGACTAGCGGAGACAATGAGCAGTTCTTC. This encodes CASSWTSGDNEQFF.

The chain recombines TRBV3-1 (or the pseudogene TRBV3-2) with TRBJ2-5; TRBD2 matches 12 bases. This CDR3 is built from 18 residues. V gave up 1 base and J gave up 6 bases; unmatched junction bases: 12. From germline, CDR1 is LGHDT and CDR2 YNNKEL (reference sequence). CDR3 nucleotide sequence: TGTGCCAGCAGCCAAGTTTTCCTAGCGGGAGGGCAGCGGAAGACCCAGTACTTC. Its translation is CASSQVFLAGGQRKTQYF.